This T cell receptor (beta chain) was recorded in a study of CD8+ T cells in alopecia areata. Whole-study context: In an open-label trial, patients got 5 to 10 mg tofacitinib twice daily. For 6 to 18 months, tofacitinib was taken, and 6 months off drug followed. General study points: Sequencing of scalp samples also captures resident alphabeta T cells of normal skin.

This CDR3 has 14 residues. Trimming pared 0 bases from V and 4 bases from J, leaving 12 bases between. Germline CDR1 and CDR2: GTSNPN and SVGIG (reference sequence). The treatment: oral pan-JAK inhibitor, 5-10 mg twice daily. To note about this clone: Antigen: not known.

Following RNA extraction, reverse transcription yielded cDNA that acted as the sequencing template. Sequencing used immunoSEQ multiplex PCR; TCRdb keeps in-frame clones, though not all of them. Among some 110,000 clones, around three fifths were seen once, and the ten largest hold 12%. This chain uses TRBV30 with TRBJ2-5; D perhaps matches TRBD2 (5 bases). Material: CD8+ T cells sorted from blood, obtained at week 24, from a patient treated with tofacitinib. The sequence was obtained from a human donor with alopecia areata. The DNA of the CDR3 is TGTGCCTGGAGTGTAGACTACTCGACAGAGACCCAGTACTTC. Translated, it gives CAWSVDYSTETQYF.